This paragraph covers one T cell receptor beta chain sequence. This clonotype was detected only a few times. Its cognate antigen has yet to be identified. Qualities for individual bases were not recorded, and no much larger clone is one base off. These data originate in a study (dated by TCRdb to between 2015 and 2016). Counted from cysteine to phenylalanine, this CDR3 has 17 amino acids. Only CDR3 DNA remains: 51 bases, in frame from the first base. CDR1 DFQATT and CDR2 SNEGSKA were looked up in the germline V gene (reference sequence). Trimming takes 6 bases off V and 6 bases off J; junction bases not matched to a gene: 16. Libraries were made using RT-PCR. TCRdb records Illumina MiSeq as the sequencer. Through fastp at Q25 and MiXCR, TCRdb rebuilt clones from the public reads, retaining in-frame beta chains. Every entry covers one CDR3 protein and lists the most common genes and DNA from its rows. The sample table shows about 680,000 distinct CDR3 sequences, and 12% to 15% are seen once. The ten largest clones capture 3% to 4.5% of the sample.

The receptor was isolated from a female donor in good health, serving as a healthy control. Sequencing was carried out using memory CD4+ T cells from blood. Recombination connected TRBV20-1 to TRBJ2-1; the central 11 bases match TRBD2. The DNA reads TGCAGTGCGAGGCCAGGGACTAGCGGAGGAAAAATCAATGAGCAGTTCTTC. Its protein is CSARPGTSGGKINEQFF.